This T cell receptor (beta chain) was found in a study of cytomegalovirus exposure and HLA in healthy donors. Study-level points and caveats: Later, an analysis found that common viral pathogens appeared to be linked with several of the most significant clusters. A previous analysis found most TCR beta V segments productive roughly 87% or roughly 30% of the time. Follow-up analysis later connected one missense variant in DCLRE1C with trimming of TCR beta V- and J-genes.

PCR was performed using 60 Vbeta and 13 Jbeta primers. In the source study's methods: As a later analysis found, there were tens of millions of unique TCR beta chains, of which around 9.9 million were shared. Method: immunoSEQ multiplex PCR; TCRdb's copy keeps in-frame clones and lacks some. The V and J calls and clone size are taken from that table; D and trimming were inferred from the DNA. The sample lists 100,000 to 150,000 clones; 60% to 75% were seen once. This CDR3 is built from 14 residues. Germline loops: CDR1 SGDLS, CDR2 YYNGEE. Trimming took 7 bases from V and 0 from J, leaving 10 bases between them. A word on this clone: Its antigen is currently unknown.

The sequenced material came from PBMCs. The clonotype comes from a woman between 50 and 59 years old in good health and CMV-seropositive. The rearrangement joins TRBV9 to TRBJ1-4, with D possibly being TRBD1 (5 bases). CDR3 sequence: CASGGGSTNEKLFF. The CDR3 bases are TGTGCCAGCGGGGGGGGATCAACTAATGAAAAACTGTTTTTT.